The entry that follows covers one TCR beta chain sequence. Its matching antigen is unknown. Being one base from a much bigger clone, this may be a read error. Noted time point: newly diagnosed GD, antithyroid drugs for less than 3 months. Scientists built the TCR library using RNA that was extracted from PBMCs. Libraries of TCR beta came from iRepertoire HTBI primers plus Arm-PCR of CDR3 regions. TCRdb re-derived calls from the multiplex PCR reads in MiXCR, one entry per CDR3 protein. Counted here are approximately 460,000 distinct CDR3 sequences, approximately 16% occurring once; the ten biggest clones make up approximately 12%. Trimming took 3 bases from V and 4 from J; bases not matched to a gene: 9. Germline V gene lookup returns CDR1 PRHDT and CDR2 FYEKMQ (reference sequence). CDR3 length equals 16 residues. This record belongs to a study of regulatory T cells in long-lasting Graves disease. Notes on the study in general: Persistent patients shared more public clonotypes (about 2,700) than newly diagnosed patients (roughly 960).

These same data were also listed under a study on T cells in Graves' hyperthyroidism and ophthalmopathy. As that report states: Clinicians diagnosed patients from clinical symptoms, serum thyroxine and TRAb, thyroid ultrasound and orbital computed tomography. HTBI primers drove first-round RT-PCR of the TCR CDR3.

The sequenced sample was peripheral blood mononuclear cells (PBMCs), obtained at new diagnosis, from a patient treated with antithyroid drugs. The chain employs TRBV13 and TRBJ2-3, with TRBD2 identical over 8 bases. The source of this sequence is a woman younger than 45 with Graves disease. The CDR3 region is CASSFSTSAKPDTQYF. The CDR3, as DNA: TGTGCCAGCAGCTTCTCGACTAGCGCGAAACCAGATACGCAGTATTTT.